This TCR beta chain was identified during a study of T cells in Graves' hyperthyroidism and ophthalmopathy. It was RNA transcripts that yielded the amplified TCR beta CDR3 regions. First-round RT-PCR of the TCR CDR3 relied on the HTBI primer set. MiXCR was run by TCRdb on the multiplex PCR reads, yielding one entry per CDR3 protein. This sample has approximately 720,000 distinct CDR3 sequences; around 20% occur once, and the top ten carry roughly a sixth. Germline-derived CDR1 and CDR2 are SEHNR and FQNEAQ (reference sequence). CDR3 length equals 16 residues. Trimming left V 4 bases short and J 3 bases short, with 18 bases between. This clonotype was observed many times.

This receptor was taken from a woman in her fifties or sixties with Graves' hyperthyroidism that later progressed to Graves' ophthalmopathy. The chain carries TRBV7-9 and TRBJ1-1; D gene ambiguous. Specimen: blood. The chain's CDR3 is CASSSVRAGRDTEAFF. CDR3 sequence (DNA): TGTGCCAGCAGCTCGGTACGGGCGGGAAGGGACACTGAAGCTTTCTTT.